This T cell receptor (beta chain) was captured in a study of blood T cell repertoires in COVID-19. The CDR3 loop spans 17 amino acids. Trimming left V 1 base short and J 2 bases short, with 12 bases between. Germline loops: CDR1 MDHEN, CDR2 SYDVKM. Original processing notes: Amplification from reference gene primers served as the basis for estimated nucleated cell counts. TCRdb keeps only in-frame clones here, not all; method: immunoSEQ multiplex PCR. For V, J and clone size, that table is used; D and trimming come from the DNA. Of around 310,000 clones in the sample, approximately 90% were seen once.

The sequenced material came from peripheral blood. The TCR was taken from a woman aged 25 to 39 with COVID-19, enrolled during active disease. The rearrangement uses TRBV28 and TRBJ2-6, with a weak D call TRBD2 (5 bases). CDR3 bases: TGTGCCAGCAGTTTATTCGGGGTATTGACTGGGGCCAACGTCCTGACTTTC. Translated, it gives CASSLFGVLTGANVLTF.